These 23 T cell receptor beta chains came from one sample sequenced in a study of post-analysis software for immune sequencing data. Included in the TCR beta cDNA libraries were unique molecular identifiers. MiXCR, run by TCRdb on the PCR reads, gives a single entry per CDR3 protein. The data show about 160,000 distinct CDR3 sequences, roughly 35% seen once. The sample here was blood, taken after autologous hematopoietic stem cell transplantation. Receptors originate from a girl aged 10 to 17 with multiple sclerosis.

This clonotype was observed a handful of times. This chain joins TRBV6-2 or TRBV6-3 and TRBJ2-1, with D perhaps matching TRBD2 (5 bases). Germline V gene lookup returns CDR1 MNHEY and CDR2 SVGEGT. V lost 6 bases and J lost 5, with 5 bases in between. This CDR3 contains 11 residues. CDR3 residues: CASRRDNEQFF. DNA for the CDR3: TGTGCCAGCAGGAGGGACAATGAGCAGTTCTTC.

This clonotype qualifies as medium-sized. The chain uses TRBV5-6 and TRBJ2-7, with TRBD2 as a possible D gene (6 bases). The CDR3 has 12 amino acids. Germline CDR1 is SGHDT and CDR2 is YYEEEE. With 4 bases removed from V and 6 bases from J, the gap between germline ends came to 11 bases. CDR3 DNA sequence: TGTGCCAGCAGCACGGGACTCCGCGAGCAGTACTTC. As protein: CASSTGLREQYF.

This clonotype was observed many times. J is TRBJ2-1 and V is TRBV29-1; 11 nucleotides agree with TRBD1. V lost 7 bases and J lost 3; bases outside the gene matches: 2. The CDR3 has 13 amino acids. Germline CDR1 SQVTM, CDR2 ANQGSEA. The DNA of the CDR3 is TGCAGCGGGGGGACAGGGGGCTACAATGAGCAGTTCTTC. Its translation is CSGGTGGYNEQFF.

The table lists this clonotype with a few counts. The chain is built from TRBV18 and TRBJ2-1; tentatively, D is TRBD2 (5 bases). This CDR3 contains 15 residues. CDR1 and CDR2 (germline): KGHSH, LQKENI. The ends were cut back, 6 bases at V and 5 bases at J, with 17 bases in the middle. CDR3: CASSLWGSGNNEQFF. The CDR3 DNA reads as TGTGCCAGCTCGTTATGGGGAAGCGGAAACAATGAGCAGTTCTTC.

The chain uses TRBV11-1 and TRBJ2-5, with TRBD1 matching over 9 bases. From germline, CDR1 is SGHAT and CDR2 FQDESV (reference sequence). The CDR3 extends over 15 amino acids. The V segment lost 6 bases and the J segment 4 bases; nucleotides outside the gene matches: 9. The CDR3 coding sequence is TGTGCCAGCAGTCAAACGGGACAGGGAACAGAGACCCAGTACTTC. Encoded protein: CASSQTGQGTETQYF.

The rearrangement uses TRBV19 and TRBJ2-1; 9 bases are shared with TRBD2. The CDR3 spans 16 residues. V was pared by 1 base and J by 7 bases, with 8 bases of the junction left unmatched. Germline V CDR1 and CDR2: LNHDA, SQIVND (reference sequence). The CDR3, as DNA: TGTGCCAGTAGTATAGGCGGGACTAGCCGCCCAAATGAGCAGTTCTTC. Residues: CASSIGGTSRPNEQFF.

This clonotype was counted between two and nine times. V usage is TRBV5-1 and J usage is TRBJ2-1; TRBD2 agrees at 7 bases. The CDR3 contains 18 residues. Germline CDR1 is SGHRS and CDR2 is YFSETQ. J lost 0 bases, V lost 0 bases, and 9 bases had no gene match. The DNA of the CDR3 is TGCGCCAGCAGCTTGGCGGCTAGCGGAGTCTTCTCCTACAATGAGCAGTTCTTC. It is translated as CASSLAASGVFSYNEQFF. Full variable domain (outside the CDR3, taken from reference TRBV5-1 and TRBJ2-1): KAGVTQTPRYLIKTRGQQVTLSCSPISGHRSVSWYQQTPGQGLQFLFEYFSETQRNKGNFPGRFSGRQFSNSRSEMNVSTLELGDSALYLCASSLAASGVFSYNEQFFGPGTRLTVL.

This clonotype was observed a handful of times. This chain joins TRBV15 and TRBJ2-5, with no clear D. The CDR3 has 16 amino acids. Trimming left V 3 bases short and J 1 base short, with 15 bases between. CDR1 is LNHNV and CDR2 is YYDKDF in the germline V gene (reference sequence). The CDR3 bases are TGTGCCACCAGCAGCCTCGATCTTGGCCTCCAAGAGACCCAGTACTTC. Translated, it gives CATSSLDLGLQETQYF.

A word on this clonotype: The junction shows a germline mismatch at one end, possibly a read error. The rearrangement links TRBV11-1 to TRBJ2-5, with a weak D call TRBD1 (5 bases). The better agreement between TRBJ2-7 and the DNA end casts doubt on the J call. The CDR3 runs to 14 residues. Per germline, CDR1 SGHAT and CDR2 FQDESV (reference sequence). CDR3 residues: CANSLTPGWDEQYF. The CDR3 bases are TGTGCCAACAGCTTGACGCCAGGGTGGGACGAGCAGTACTTC.

This clonotype was detected only once. V is TRBV7-6 and J is TRBJ2-1; D gene ambiguous. This CDR3 contains 12 residues. The V gene's germline CDR1 is SGHVS and CDR2 FNYEAQ. The ends were cut back, 2 bases at V and 9 bases at J, with 8 bases in the middle. The CDR3 DNA is TGTGCCAGCAGCTTACAAAATAGTGAGCAGTTCTTC. This codes for CASSLQNSEQFF.

This clonotype was counted ten times or more. The J gene is TRBJ1-2, the V gene TRBV29-1; D not resolved. V was cut by 3 bases and J by 13 bases, with 12 bases left in between. Per the germline V gene, CDR1 is SQVTM and CDR2 is ANQGSEA. The CDR3 length is 10 residues. The CDR3 nucleotides are TGCAGCGTTGATTCCGGTCATTCCACCTTC. Translating it yields CSVDSGHSTF.

This clonotype turned up a few times. This chain joins TRBV27 and TRBJ2-5; unclear D gene. The V end was cut by 5 bases, the J end by 5 bases, with 18 bases between. This CDR3 comprises 15 residues. The germline V gene encodes CDR1 MNHEY and CDR2 SMNVEV (reference sequence). Here the CDR3 reads CASSTTGPSWETQYF. As DNA, the CDR3 is TGTGCCAGCAGTACAACGGGCCCCTCTTGGGAGACCCAGTACTTC.

This chain links TRBV20-1 with TRBJ2-7, with TRBD2 matching over 14 bases. Germline CDR1 DFQATT, CDR2 SNEGSKA (reference sequence). V was pared by 0 bases and J by 7 bases, with 23 bases of the junction left unmatched. This CDR3 is 21 amino acids long. CDR3 region: CSARDLSGLAGVAESYNEQYF. DNA for the CDR3: TGCAGTGCTAGAGATCTTTCGGGACTAGCGGGGGTCGCTGAGTCCTACAATGAGCAGTACTTC.

This clonotype came up a few times. The rearrangement links TRBV5-5 to TRBJ2-5, with TRBD2 matching over 7 bases. The DNA matches TRBJ2-7 better at its end, which makes the J call doubtful. The CDR3 contains 14 residues. CDR1 SGHKS and CDR2 YYEKEE come from the germline V gene (reference sequence). CDR3 residues: CASSPRGVRDEQYF. DNA for the CDR3: TGTGCCAGCAGCCCCCGGGGGGTGAGAGACGAGCAGTACTTC.

V is TRBV7-6 and J is TRBJ1-1; D possibly corresponds to TRBD1 (5 bases). The CDR3 contains 14 residues. V gave up 2 bases and J gave up 3 bases, with 10 bases separating them. Per germline, CDR1 SGHVS and CDR2 FNYEAQ. This chain's CDR3 is CASSLRGEDTEAFF. CDR3 nucleotides: TGTGCCAGCAGCTTAAGAGGGGAGGACACTGAAGCTTTCTTT.

The V gene is TRBV20-1, the J gene TRBJ2-6, with D perhaps matching TRBD2 (5 bases). CDR1 DFQATT and CDR2 SNEGSKA come from the germline V gene (reference sequence). Between the trimmed V and J ends, which lost 5 bases and 0 bases, there was a span of 17 bases. This CDR3 region has 17 residues. CDR3 loop: CSAPRLQGSSGANVLTF. The CDR3 region has the DNA TGCAGTGCTCCTCGGCTCCAAGGGAGCTCTGGGGCCAACGTCCTGACTTTC.

This sequence joins TRBV7-2 and TRBJ1-2; no reliable D call. V was trimmed by 5 bases and J by 0 bases, leaving 10 bases between them. The CDR3 runs 14 residues. Germline CDR1 and CDR2: SGHTA and FQGNSA. This chain's CDR3 is CASSPMGANYGYTF. Here the CDR3 DNA reads TGTGCCAGCAGCCCCATGGGAGCTAACTATGGCTACACCTTC.

This clonotype showed up just a few times. The CDR3 bases are TGTGCCACCAGCAGAGCTAGCGCCGCCTACGAGCAGTACTTC. Translating it yields CATSRASAAYEQYF. V usage is TRBV15 and J usage is TRBJ2-7; tentative D call: TRBD2 (6 bases). Trimming took 1 base from V and 2 from J, leaving 9 bases between them. The germline CDR1 and CDR2 sequences are LNHNV and YYDKDF (reference sequence). This CDR3 spans 14 amino acids.

The J gene is TRBJ2-4, the V gene TRBV7-2, with 8 bases matching TRBD1. The end of the DNA fits TRBJ2-7 better, so the J call may be wrong. Germline V gives CDR1 SGHTA, CDR2 FQGNSA. The CDR3 has 17 amino acids. The CDR3 region has the DNA TGTGCCAGCAGCTCCCTCCTCTACCGGGACAGGAACTACGAGCAGTACTTC. Its protein is CASSSLLYRDRNYEQYF.

The table lists this clonotype with a few counts. The rearrangement uses TRBV12-3 or TRBV12-4 and TRBJ2-3; 7 positions agree with TRBD2. V was pared by 7 bases and J by 1 base, with 2 bases of the junction left unmatched. The CDR3 contains 13 residues. CDR3: CASTGGGTDTQYF. CDR3 nucleotides: TGTGCCAGCACGGGGGGAGGCACAGATACGCAGTATTTT.

The sample holds a few counts of this clonotype. This chain joins TRBV20-1 and TRBJ1-2, with a weak D call TRBD1 (6 bases). Trimming pared 6 bases from V and 8 bases from J, leaving 13 bases between. The CDR3 runs 11 residues. The germline CDR1 and CDR2 sequences are DFQATT and SNEGSKA (reference sequence). In DNA, the CDR3 is TGCAGTGCCACAGGGAGCGGGGGCTACACCTTC. Amino acid sequence: CSATGSGGYTF.

The chain joins TRBV28 to TRBJ2-1; 7 bases are shared with TRBD2. V lost 5 bases and J lost 8; bases outside the gene matches: 18. The germline V gene has CDR1 MDHEN and CDR2 SYDVKM. CDR3 size: 17 residues. CDR3 sequence: CASSGPLGPLGGDEQFF. The CDR3 DNA is TGTGCCAGCAGTGGCCCTCTCGGTCCTCTGGGGGGGGATGAGCAGTTCTTC.

V is TRBV6-5 and J is TRBJ1-2; D is uncertain. Germline CDR1 is MNHEY and CDR2 is SVGAGI. V lost 2 bases, J lost 2 bases, and 9 bases lay in between. This CDR3 is built from 14 residues. CDR3: CASSYGIANYGYTF. The CDR3 coding sequence is TGTGCCAGCAGTTACGGCATCGCCAACTATGGCTACACCTTC.